This TCR beta chain was found in a study of T-cell memory formation after mild COVID-19. For the study at large: Largely, TCR clusters stayed within a single donor.

MiXCR, run by TCRdb on the 5' RACE reads, gives a single entry per CDR3 protein. Among a few hundred thousand distinct CDR3 sequences listed, 20% to 25% were seen once. V dropped 4 bases and J dropped 4 bases, with 11 bases sitting between them. CDR1 is SGHTA, CDR2 FQGNSA, per germline. The CDR3 is 13 amino acids. Study-level points and caveats: While clones contracting from day 15 to 85 were balanced between CD4 and CD8, later expanders leaned CD4+. The study found contracting CD4+ clones mainly in CM and EM and contracting CD8+ clones in EMRA.

This clonotype has just a few counts. Antigen unknown. The clonotype was recovered from a man between 18 and 29 years old who had mild COVID-19 (a few samples of this study predate the infection). Cell type and time point are not known. V gene TRBV7-2 combines with J gene TRBJ2-7, with a tentative D call TRBD2 (5 bases). Input material: PBMCs or a T cell subset sorted from them (not recorded which). The CDR3 region has the DNA TGTGCCAGCAGCTGGAGGAATGTTTACGAGCAGTACTTC. This translates into CASSWRNVYEQYF.